These 11 T cell receptor beta chains came from one sample sequenced in a study of identical twins' blood T cells (dated by TCRdb to the early 2010s). The library came from 5' RACE. Sequencing instrument: Illumina Genome Analyzer IIx. TCRdb applied fastp at Q25 and MiXCR to the public reads, then kept only in-frame beta chains. Merged by CDR3 protein, the rows form single entries marked with the most common genes and DNA. The sample has 400,000 or so distinct CDR3 sequences on record, 28% of them singletons. The top ten constitute about 6.1% of the sample. Sequenced sample: PBMCs. These receptor sequences come from a woman aged 18-50 years in good health.

There are a few counts of this clonotype. The chain employs TRBV18 and TRBJ2-4; perhaps TRBD1 as D (5 bases). V shed 3 bases and J shed 4 bases, with 13 bases lying between them. CDR1 KGHSH and CDR2 LQKENI come from the germline V gene. The CDR3 has 15 amino acids. CDR3 region: CASSPLDSLKNIQYF. The CDR3 nucleotides read TGTGCCAGCTCACCTCTCGACAGTCTAAAAAACATTCAGTACTTC. Based on the CDR3 plus reference TRBV18 and TRBJ2-4, the full variable domain is NAGVMQNPRHLVRRRGQEARLRCSPMKGHSHVYWYRQLPEEGLKFMVYLQKENIIDESGMPKERFSAEFPKEGPSILRIQQVVRGDSAAYFCASSPLDSLKNIQYFGAGTRLSVL.

The chain is built from TRBV5-1 and TRBJ1-1; TRBD1 might be the D (6 bases). The CDR3 is made up of 14 amino acids. Trimming took 4 bases from V and 0 from J, leaving 10 bases between them. Germline values: CDR1 SGHRS, CDR2 YFSETQ. The CDR3 region is CASSQTGMNTEAFF. CDR3 bases: TGCGCCAGCAGCCAGACAGGCATGAACACTGAAGCTTTCTTT. The full variable domain, completed using reference TRBV5-1 and TRBJ1-1, is KAGVTQTPRYLIKTRGQQVTLSCSPISGHRSVSWYQQTPGQGLQFLFEYFSETQRNKGNFPGRFSGRQFSNSRSEMNVSTLELGDSALYLCASSQTGMNTEAFFGQGTRLTVV.

Details on this clonotype: A much larger clone differs from this one at a single base, so this may be a read error. The V and J genes are TRBV29-1 and TRBJ1-1; D gene uncertain. CDR1 is SQVTM and CDR2 is ANQGSEA in the germline V gene. CDR3 length equals 13 residues. Trimming stripped 5 bases from V and 4 bases from J, with 14 bases between. CDR3 sequence reads: CSVRANMSTEAFF. The CDR3 DNA reads as TGCAGCGTTCGGGCCAACATGAGCACTGAAGCTTTCTTT. The variable domain in full, completed from reference TRBV29-1 and TRBJ1-1, reads SAVISQKPSRDICQRGTSLTIQCQVDSQVTMMFWYRQQPGQSLTLIATANQGSEATYESGFVIDKFPISRPNLTFSTLTVSNMSPEDSSIYLCSVRANMSTEAFFGQGTRLTVV.

V is TRBV7-9 and J is TRBJ2-1; D might be TRBD1 (6 bases). This CDR3 contains 17 residues. V dropped 5 bases and J dropped 2 bases, with 19 bases sitting between them. Germline CDR1 reads SEHNR; CDR2 reads FQNEAQ (reference sequence). The CDR3 nucleotides are TGTGCCAGCAGCACCAGGGGCCAGCTACCCCCCTACAATGAGCAGTTCTTC. It specifies CASSTRGQLPPYNEQFF.

The rearrangement joins TRBV27 to TRBJ2-1; 8 bases map to TRBD1. CDR3 size: 12 residues. The V and J ends lost 11 bases and 9 bases, in that order; junction bases with no gene match: 9. CDR1 is MNHEY and CDR2 is SMNVEV in the germline V gene (reference sequence). CDR3 in DNA: TGTGCCTCATTAGGACAGGGAGGTGAGCAGTTCTTC. This encodes CASLGQGGEQFF.

J is TRBJ2-5 and V is TRBV19; 9 positions match TRBD2. V gave up 3 bases and J gave up 3 bases; unmatched junction bases: 29. The CDR3 has 23 amino acids. Per the germline V gene, CDR1 is LNHDA and CDR2 is SQIVND (reference sequence). For the CDR3, the DNA is TGTGCCAGTAGTATGGAAGCCCCTCCGTCGTCTCAGTTAGCGGGGGACACAAAAGAGACCCAGTACTTC. This translates into CASSMEAPPSSQLAGDTKETQYF.

This clonotype was observed a handful of times. The V and J genes are TRBV10-2 and TRBJ2-5, with D perhaps TRBD1 (6 bases). The CDR3 is made up of 14 amino acids. Germline V gives CDR1 WSHSY, CDR2 SAAADI. The V and J ends lost 8 bases and 2 bases respectively, with 15 bases between them. The CDR3 here is CASSDRTEQETQYF. For the CDR3, the DNA is TGCGCCAGCTCCGACAGGACAGAACAAGAGACCCAGTACTTC.

This sequence joins TRBV18 and TRBJ2-1, with 11 bases fitting TRBD2. The CDR3 totals 15 residues. V gave up 5 bases and J gave up 8 bases; unmatched junction bases: 8. Germline assignment: CDR1 KGHSH and CDR2 LQKENI. As DNA, the CDR3 is TGTGCCAGCTCAGCTCGGCTAGCGGGAGGCTATGAGCAGTTCTTC. Residues: CASSARLAGGYEQFF.

The chain employs TRBV6-2 or TRBV6-3 and TRBJ2-7, with D hard to call. Germline V lookup: CDR1 MNHEY, CDR2 SVGEGT. There are 14 residues in the CDR3. Deletions cut 5 bases from V and 3 bases from J, with 14 bases between. The CDR3 DNA follows: TGTGCCAGCAGTCGGACCGCCACCCACTACGAGCAGTACTTC. It specifies CASSRTATHYEQYF.

This clonotype was counted many times. This chain connects TRBV6-5 to TRBJ2-3; 13 bases align to TRBD2. CDR1 is MNHEY and CDR2 is SVGAGI in the germline V gene. V was clipped by 1 base and J by 4 bases; unmatched bases: 2. The CDR3 length is 16 residues. The CDR3, as DNA: TGTGCCAGCAGTTACTTGACTAGCGGGGGGCCAGATACGCAGTATTTT. Translation gives CASSYLTSGGPDTQYF.

This clonotype was seen only a few times. The J gene is TRBJ1-1, the V gene TRBV5-1; D gene unclear. The CDR3 runs to 10 residues. V lost 0 bases, J lost 10 bases, and 4 bases lay in between. Per the germline V gene, CDR1 is SGHRS and CDR2 is YFSETQ. In nucleotides, the CDR3 is TGCGCCAGCAGCTTGGTGGTAGCTTTCTTT. It specifies CASSLVVAFF.